One TCR beta chain is described in this entry. Antigen specificity is unknown. The sample originates from a study of a mutant IDH1 vaccine in newly diagnosed glioma. Time point defined: week 23, last vaccination. The vaccine gave 300 ug of a 20-mer mutant IDH1 peptide subcutaneously per dose. The V gene's germline CDR1 is SQVTM and CDR2 ANQGSEA. Trimming cost V 1 base and J 4 bases, with 15 bases left between them. The CDR3 is 15 amino acids. Sequencing used immunoSEQ multiplex PCR; TCRdb keeps in-frame clones, though not all of them. The table lists 50,000 to 85,000 clones, around 82% of them singletons.

The gene calls are TRBV29-1 and TRBJ2-3; D uncertain. The origin of this receptor is a man between 18 and 29 years old with glioma. The source material was PBMCs, sampled from a glioma patient whose treatment included an IDH1 peptide vaccine. The CDR3 DNA is TGCAGCGTTGAAGGGTCGTTAGCTATGGCAGATACGCAGTATTTT. The encoded protein is CSVEGSLAMADTQYF.